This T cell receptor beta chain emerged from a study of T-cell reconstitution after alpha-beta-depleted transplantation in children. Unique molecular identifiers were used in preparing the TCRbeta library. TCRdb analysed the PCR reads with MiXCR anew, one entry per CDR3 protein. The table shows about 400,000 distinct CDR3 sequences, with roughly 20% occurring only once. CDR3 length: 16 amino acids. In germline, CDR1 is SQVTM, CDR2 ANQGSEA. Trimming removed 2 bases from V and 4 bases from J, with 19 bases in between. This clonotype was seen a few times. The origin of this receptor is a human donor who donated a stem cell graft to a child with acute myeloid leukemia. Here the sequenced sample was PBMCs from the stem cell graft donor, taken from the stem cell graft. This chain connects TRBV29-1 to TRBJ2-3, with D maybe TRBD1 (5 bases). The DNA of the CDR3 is TGCAGCGTTGAAAAGGGCAGGGAATCCCCCCCAGATACGCAGTATTTT. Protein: CSVEKGRESPPDTQYF.